The rows below give T cell receptor beta chains drawn from one sample of a study of T cells in tumors after PD-1 blockade. Assay: immunoSEQ multiplex PCR; the TCRdb copy retains only in-frame clones and omits some. The sample includes fewer than 35,000 clones, roughly 73% seen only once; the top ten take more than 30%. Sequencing used PBMCs, obtained before anti-PD-1 treatment. The source of these receptors is a human donor with basal cell carcinoma. Both conserved end residues are part of each CDR3. Each record gives: D gene, V gene, J gene, clone size, CDR3 protein, CDR3 DNA. A D gene is named only where the DNA matches it firmly. The size of a clone is reported for some rows only, either as once, few or many, or as a class for expanded clones.

d_call: NA; v_call: TRBV19; j_call: TRBJ2-2; clone_size: NA; cdr3_aa: CASRKGELANTGELFF; cdr3_nt: TGTGCCAGTAGAAAGGGGGAACTCGCGAACACCGGGGAGCTGTTTTTT
d_call: NA; v_call: TRBV21-1; j_call: TRBJ2-5; clone_size: NA; cdr3_aa: CASSAMGWGTRRTQYF; cdr3_nt: TGTGCCAGCAGCGCCATGGGTTGGGGCACGAGGCGGACCCAGTACTTC
d_call: NA; v_call: TRBV3-1/TRBV3-2; j_call: TRBJ2-2; clone_size: NA; cdr3_aa: CASSQAYGNTGELFF; cdr3_nt: TGTGCCAGCAGCCAGGCGTACGGAAACACCGGGGAGCTGTTTTTT
d_call: TRBD1; v_call: TRBV30; j_call: TRBJ1-5; clone_size: NA; cdr3_aa: CAWSAGQNNQPQHF; cdr3_nt: TGTGCCTGGAGTGCGGGACAGAACAATCAGCCCCAGCATTTT
d_call: TRBD2; v_call: TRBV27; j_call: TRBJ2-1; clone_size: few; cdr3_aa: CASGTSGYNEQFF; cdr3_nt: TGTGCCAGCGGGACTAGCGGGTACAATGAGCAGTTCTTC
d_call: NA; v_call: TRBV5-1; j_call: TRBJ2-3; clone_size: once; cdr3_aa: CASSLEGGDTDTQYF; cdr3_nt: TGCGCCAGCAGCTTGGAAGGGGGAGACACAGATACGCAGTATTTT
d_call: TRBD2; v_call: TRBV6-2/TRBV6-3; j_call: TRBJ2-5; clone_size: NA; cdr3_aa: CASSYSLSGGVQLETQYF; cdr3_nt: TGTGCCAGCAGTTACTCCCTTTCGGGGGGAGTTCAATTGGAGACCCAGTACTTC
d_call: NA; v_call: TRBV10-3; j_call: TRBJ2-1; clone_size: NA; cdr3_aa: CAISESGPDLEQFF; cdr3_nt: TGTGCCATCAGTGAGTCAGGCCCCGACCTTGAGCAGTTCTTC
d_call: NA; v_call: TRBV7-2; j_call: TRBJ2-3; clone_size: few; cdr3_aa: CASSSLRVGGTDTQYF; cdr3_nt: TGTGCCAGCAGCTCTCTGAGAGTCGGGGGCACAGATACGCAGTATTTT
d_call: TRBD1; v_call: TRBV19; j_call: TRBJ1-5; clone_size: NA; cdr3_aa: CASSGTGRNQPQHF; cdr3_nt: TGTGCCAGTAGCGGGACAGGGCGCAATCAGCCCCAGCATTTT
d_call: TRBD2; v_call: TRBV7-9; j_call: TRBJ2-2; clone_size: few; cdr3_aa: CATPAGGARNTGELFF; cdr3_nt: TGTGCCACGCCCGCCGGGGGGGCCAGGAACACCGGGGAGCTGTTTTTT
d_call: TRBD1; v_call: TRBV7-8; j_call: TRBJ1-6; clone_size: few; cdr3_aa: CASNSRDRLFYNSPLHF; cdr3_nt: TGTGCCAGCAACTCGCGGGACAGACTGTTCTATAATTCACCCCTCCACTTT
d_call: NA; v_call: TRBV27; j_call: TRBJ1-1; clone_size: NA; cdr3_aa: CASSLEPGETEAFF; cdr3_nt: TGTGCCAGCAGTTTAGAGCCGGGGGAGACTGAAGCTTTCTTT
d_call: TRBD2; v_call: TRBV24-1; j_call: TRBJ2-1; clone_size: once; cdr3_aa: CATSALSSGPYNEQFF; cdr3_nt: TGTGCCACCAGTGCCCTCTCTAGCGGACCCTACAATGAGCAGTTCTTC
d_call: TRBD2; v_call: TRBV7-2; j_call: TRBJ2-1; clone_size: NA; cdr3_aa: CASSRTSGRAADNEQFF; cdr3_nt: TGTGCCAGCAGCAGGACTAGCGGGAGGGCCGCGGACAATGAGCAGTTCTTC
d_call: TRBD2; v_call: TRBV7-2; j_call: TRBJ2-1; clone_size: NA; cdr3_aa: CASSSGLAGVGEQFF; cdr3_nt: TGTGCCAGCAGCTCGGGACTAGCGGGAGTAGGTGAGCAGTTCTTC
d_call: NA; v_call: TRBV5-5; j_call: TRBJ2-3; clone_size: NA; cdr3_aa: CASSEADTQYF; cdr3_nt: TGTGCCAGCAGTGAAGCAGATACGCAGTATTTT
d_call: NA; v_call: TRBV19; j_call: TRBJ1-2; clone_size: few; cdr3_aa: CASNQKRTFTYGYTF; cdr3_nt: TGTGCCAGTAATCAAAAAAGGACCTTCACATATGGCTACACCTTC
d_call: TRBD1; v_call: TRBV6-2/TRBV6-3; j_call: TRBJ1-1; clone_size: NA; cdr3_aa: CASSSPDRGPPEAFF; cdr3_nt: TGTGCCAGCAGTTCCCCGGACAGGGGGCCCCCTGAAGCTTTCTTT
d_call: NA; v_call: TRBV19; j_call: TRBJ2-3; clone_size: NA; cdr3_aa: CASSPHAATDTQYF; cdr3_nt: TGTGCCAGTAGTCCCCATGCGGCGACAGATACGCAGTATTTT
d_call: NA; v_call: TRBV6-6; j_call: TRBJ1-1; clone_size: once; cdr3_aa: CASEGGMNTEAFF; cdr3_nt: TGTGCCAGCGAGGGAGGGATGAACACTGAAGCTTTCTTT
d_call: TRBD2; v_call: TRBV29-1; j_call: TRBJ2-6; clone_size: NA; cdr3_aa: CSVEDRGAGANVLTF; cdr3_nt: TGCAGCGTTGAAGATCGGGGGGCTGGGGCCAACGTCCTGACTTTC
d_call: NA; v_call: TRBV30; j_call: TRBJ2-7; clone_size: NA; cdr3_aa: CAWSVEGTYEQYF; cdr3_nt: TGTGCCTGGAGTGTTGAGGGAACCTACGAGCAGTACTTC
d_call: TRBD1; v_call: TRBV10-3; j_call: TRBJ2-7; clone_size: NA; cdr3_aa: CAISQGQGPYEQYF; cdr3_nt: TGTGCCATCAGCCAAGGACAGGGTCCCTACGAGCAGTACTTC
d_call: TRBD2; v_call: TRBV19; j_call: TRBJ2-7; clone_size: NA; cdr3_aa: CASSMRLAGYYEQYF; cdr3_nt: TGTGCCAGTAGTATGCGACTAGCGGGGTACTACGAGCAGTACTTC
d_call: NA; v_call: TRBV6-1; j_call: TRBJ2-6; clone_size: NA; cdr3_aa: CASSEARVGAGANVLTF; cdr3_nt: TGTGCCAGCAGTGAAGCGCGGGTGGGGGCTGGGGCCAACGTCCTGACTTTC
d_call: TRBD2; v_call: TRBV3-1/TRBV3-2; j_call: TRBJ2-1; clone_size: NA; cdr3_aa: CASSFGLAGEQFF; cdr3_nt: TGTGCCAGCAGCTTCGGACTAGCGGGGGAGCAGTTCTTC
d_call: NA; v_call: TRBV5-1; j_call: TRBJ1-3; clone_size: NA; cdr3_aa: CASSFDWVSGNTIYF; cdr3_nt: TGCGCCAGCAGCTTCGACTGGGTCTCTGGAAACACCATATATTTT
d_call: NA; v_call: TRBV5-6; j_call: TRBJ1-4; clone_size: NA; cdr3_aa: CASSLGWADRNEKLFF; cdr3_nt: TGTGCCAGCAGCTTGGGTTGGGCCGACCGTAATGAAAAACTGTTTTTT
d_call: NA; v_call: TRBV24-1; j_call: TRBJ2-3; clone_size: NA; cdr3_aa: CATSDRGHEGTDTQYF; cdr3_nt: TGTGCCACCAGTGACCGGGGACACGAGGGCACAGATACGCAGTATTTT
d_call: NA; v_call: TRBV7-2; j_call: TRBJ1-1; clone_size: NA; cdr3_aa: CAASPYGEYTEAFF; cdr3_nt: TGTGCCGCAAGCCCTTACGGGGAGTACACTGAAGCTTTCTTT